Listed here are 11 T cell receptor beta chains from one sample, sequenced in a study of T cells in localized non-small cell lung cancer. The assay was immunoSEQ multiplex PCR, and TCRdb's table has in-frame clones only and misses some. The table records 78,000 or so clones, approximately 85% of them present only once. The specimen comprised peripheral blood, sampled before any cancer treatment. These receptors were collected from a man aged 35 to 69 with stage I lung adenocarcinoma.

V is TRBV5-5 and J is TRBJ1-2; possible D gene TRBD1, 5 bases. Looked up from germline, CDR1 is SGHKS and CDR2 is YYEKEE (reference sequence). Trimming took 0 bases from V and 7 from J, leaving 10 bases between them. The CDR3 contains 13 residues. CDR3 sequence reads: CASSLETDRGYTF. The CDR3 coding sequence is TGTGCCAGCAGCTTGGAGACAGATCGTGGCTACACCTTC.

This chain links TRBV27 with TRBJ2-6, with D possibly being TRBD2 (6 bases). Trimming left V 5 bases short and J 2 bases short, with 13 bases between. The CDR3 runs to 16 residues. CDR1 MNHEY and CDR2 SMNVEV come from the germline V gene (reference sequence). CDR3 sequence reads: CASSQTSLPGANVLTF. The CDR3 DNA reads TGTGCCAGCAGTCAGACTAGTTTGCCTGGGGCCAACGTCCTGACTTTC. Full variable domain (outside the CDR3, taken from reference TRBV27 and TRBJ2-6): EAQVTQNPRYLITVTGKKLTVTCSQNMNHEYMSWYRQDPGLGLRQIYYSMNVEVTDKGDVPEGYKVSRKEKRNFPLILESPSPNQTSLYFCASSQTSLPGANVLTFGAGSRLTVL.

This chain connects TRBV19 to TRBJ1-2; possible D gene TRBD1, 5 bases. Germline values: CDR1 LNHDA, CDR2 SQIVND (reference sequence). Trimming left V 7 bases short and J 9 bases short, with 21 bases between. The CDR3 runs 14 residues. CDR3 sequence: CASTEDKFVGSYTF. CDR3 nucleotides: TGTGCCAGTACCGAGGACAAATTTGTCGGTAGCTACACCTTC.

This rearrangement joins TRBV5-1 to TRBJ1-2; 7 bases are shared with TRBD1. The CDR3 loop spans 13 amino acids. V dropped 3 bases and J dropped 6; count of bases not matched to a gene: 5. Germline V gene sequence: CDR1 SGHRS, CDR2 YFSETQ. The CDR3: CASSWTGADGYTF. The CDR3 DNA follows: TGCGCCAGCAGCTGGACAGGTGCGGATGGCTACACCTTC.

The chain couples TRBV4-3 to TRBJ2-1, with 10 positions matching TRBD1. CDR1 and CDR2 (germline): LGHNA, YSLEER. Trimming took 0 bases from V and 7 from J; bases not matched to a gene: 9. The CDR3 consists of 17 residues. CDR3 bases: TGCGCCAGCAGCCAAGATACTGGGACAGGGGTGAAGAATGAGCAGTTCTTC. This encodes CASSQDTGTGVKNEQFF.

The chain links TRBV5-3 to TRBJ2-5, with 10 bases matching TRBD2. TRBV5-3 is an ORF for which the function is uncertain. This CDR3 has 15 amino acids. V shed 8 bases and J 5 bases; nucleotides not matched to a gene: 12. CDR3 sequence (DNA): TGTGCCAGCAGCCCTGAGCGGGAGGGCCAGGAGACCCAGTACTTC. Translation gives CASSPEREGQETQYF.

The gene calls are TRBV5-1 and TRBJ1-5; possible D gene TRBD1, 6 bases. V was shortened by 0 bases and J by 5 bases, with 12 bases between the two germline ends. The CDR3 spans 15 residues. The germline CDR1 and CDR2 sequences are SGHRS and YFSETQ. The CDR3 region is CASSLDGQLYQPQHF. In nucleotides, the CDR3 is TGCGCCAGCAGCTTGGACGGACAGTTATATCAGCCCCAGCATTTT. The whole variable domain, filled in from reference TRBV5-1 and TRBJ1-5, reads KAGVTQTPRYLIKTRGQQVTLSCSPISGHRSVSWYQQTPGQGLQFLFEYFSETQRNKGNFPGRFSGRQFSNSRSEMNVSTLELGDSALYLCASSLDGQLYQPQHFGDGTRLSIL.

The chain uses TRBV7-3 and TRBJ2-2; 8 positions match TRBD2. CDR1 and CDR2 from the germline V gene are SGHTA and FQGTGA. The CDR3 runs 18 residues. J lost 1 base, V lost 5 bases, and 12 bases had no gene match. In DNA form, the CDR3 reads TGTGCCAGCAGCCTAAACCCGGGGGGGAGAATGAACACCGGGGAGCTGTTTTTT. It specifies CASSLNPGGRMNTGELFF.

The chain joins TRBV5-1 to TRBJ1-1; 8 bases agree with TRBD1. CDR1 and CDR2 from the germline V gene are SGHRS and YFSETQ. The CDR3 sequence is 16 residues long. Trimming took 4 bases from V and 4 from J; bases not matched to a gene: 12. This chain's CDR3 is CASSLDRVRRLTEAFF. The CDR3 nucleotides read TGCGCCAGCAGCCTGGACAGGGTACGCCGTCTCACTGAAGCTTTCTTT.

The DNA for the CDR3 is TGCGCCAGCAGCTTGGGGGGGGCGGCAGGCAATCAGCCCCAGCATTTT. Protein product: CASSLGGAAGNQPQHF. The rearrangement joins TRBV5-1 to TRBJ1-5, with D tentatively TRBD1 (6 bases). Germline CDR1 reads SGHRS; CDR2 reads YFSETQ. The ends were cut back, 0 bases at V and 2 bases at J, with 12 bases in the middle. CDR3 length equals 16 residues.

The chain recombines TRBV11-2 with TRBJ2-3; D is possibly TRBD1 (6 bases). CDR3 length: 15 amino acids. CDR1 and CDR2 (germline): SGHAT, FQNNGV. Trimming cost V 5 bases and J 2 bases, with 14 bases left between them. The CDR3 coding sequence is TGTGCCAGCAGCAGCCAACAGGGATTCACAGATACGCAGTATTTT. Translation gives CASSSQQGFTDTQYF.